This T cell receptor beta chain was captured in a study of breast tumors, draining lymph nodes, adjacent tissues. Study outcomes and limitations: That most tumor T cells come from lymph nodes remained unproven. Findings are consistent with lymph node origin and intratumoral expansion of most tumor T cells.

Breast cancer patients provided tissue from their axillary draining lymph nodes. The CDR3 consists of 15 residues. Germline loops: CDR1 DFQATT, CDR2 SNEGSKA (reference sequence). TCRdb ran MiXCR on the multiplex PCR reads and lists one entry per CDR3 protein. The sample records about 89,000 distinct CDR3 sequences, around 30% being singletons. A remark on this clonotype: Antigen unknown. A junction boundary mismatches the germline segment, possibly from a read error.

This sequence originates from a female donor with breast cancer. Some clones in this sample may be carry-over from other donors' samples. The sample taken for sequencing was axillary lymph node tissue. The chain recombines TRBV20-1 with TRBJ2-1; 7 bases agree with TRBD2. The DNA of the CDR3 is TGCAGTGCTAGAGGGCTAGCGGCCTCCTACAATGAGCAGCTCTTC. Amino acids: CSARGLAASYNEQLF.